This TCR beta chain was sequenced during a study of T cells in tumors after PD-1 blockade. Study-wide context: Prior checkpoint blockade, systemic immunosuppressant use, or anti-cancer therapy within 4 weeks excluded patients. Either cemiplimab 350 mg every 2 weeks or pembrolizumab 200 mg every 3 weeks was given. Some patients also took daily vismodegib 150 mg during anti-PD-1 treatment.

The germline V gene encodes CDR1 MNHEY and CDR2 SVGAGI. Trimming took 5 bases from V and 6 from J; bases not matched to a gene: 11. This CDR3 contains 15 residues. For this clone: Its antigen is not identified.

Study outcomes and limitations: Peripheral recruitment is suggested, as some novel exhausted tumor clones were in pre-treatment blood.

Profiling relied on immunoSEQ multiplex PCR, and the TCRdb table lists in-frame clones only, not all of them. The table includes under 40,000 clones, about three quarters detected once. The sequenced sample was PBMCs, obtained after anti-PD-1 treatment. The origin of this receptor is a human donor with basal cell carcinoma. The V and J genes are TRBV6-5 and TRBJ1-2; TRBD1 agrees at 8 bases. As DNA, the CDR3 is TGTGCCAGCAGTAGGCAGGGACAGGCGGGACATGGCTACACCTTC. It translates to CASSRQGQAGHGYTF.